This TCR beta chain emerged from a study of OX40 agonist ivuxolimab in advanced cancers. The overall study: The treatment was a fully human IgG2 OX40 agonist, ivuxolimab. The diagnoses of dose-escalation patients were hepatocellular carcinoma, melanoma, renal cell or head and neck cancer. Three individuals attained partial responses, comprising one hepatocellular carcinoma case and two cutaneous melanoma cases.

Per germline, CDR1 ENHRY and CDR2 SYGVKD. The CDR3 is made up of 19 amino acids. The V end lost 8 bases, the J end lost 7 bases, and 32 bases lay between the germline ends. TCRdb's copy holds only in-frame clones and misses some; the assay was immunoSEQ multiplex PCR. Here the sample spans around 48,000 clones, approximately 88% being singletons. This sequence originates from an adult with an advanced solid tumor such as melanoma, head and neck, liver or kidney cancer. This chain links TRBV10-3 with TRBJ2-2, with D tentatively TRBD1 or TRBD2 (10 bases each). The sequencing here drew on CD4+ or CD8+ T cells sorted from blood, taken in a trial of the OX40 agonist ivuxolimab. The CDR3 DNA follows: TGTGCCATCCGGACCGGGACAGGGGCTAGCGGGAGCTGGGACGGGGAGCTGTTTTTT. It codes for CAIRTGTGASGSWDGELFF.